These 9 T cell receptor beta chains were sequenced from one sample in a study of cytomegalovirus exposure and HLA in healthy donors (dated by TCRdb to about 2017). Library creation used the immunoSEQ multiplex PCR assay. The table comes from immuneACCESS by way of TCRdb, which keeps in-frame sequences with V and J called. Part of the clones is missing from these tables; in studies checked, under half for an unresolved V gene and the rest for unknown reasons. This sample has tens of thousands of clones in its table, and 84% of those were observed once. The leading ten clones occupy around 10% of the sample. The material sequenced was PBMCs. The receptors derive from a woman between 18 and 30 years old in good health and CMV-seropositive.

This rearrangement joins TRBV10-1 to TRBJ2-3; D is possibly TRBD2 (6 bases). Germline V lookup: CDR1 WNHNN, CDR2 SYGVQD (reference sequence). The CDR3 has 14 residues. Deletions cut 6 bases from V and 5 bases from J, with 15 bases between. CDR3 coding DNA: TGCGCCAGCAGAGCCGGGACGGAGGGAGATACGCAGTATTTT. Translated: CASRAGTEGDTQYF.

The sample holds one count of this clone. CDR3 residues: CASVPGSQETQYF. In nucleotides, the CDR3 is TGTGCCAGCGTACCGGGGAGCCAAGAGACCCAGTACTTC. This chain connects TRBV7-9 to TRBJ2-5, with D perhaps TRBD2 (5 bases). The V end was cut by 8 bases, the J end by 1 base, with 11 bases between. The CDR3 sequence is 13 residues long. CDR1 SEHNR and CDR2 FQNEAQ come from the germline V gene (reference sequence).

J is TRBJ1-1 and V is TRBV6-5; 7 bases are shared with TRBD1. Trimming at V came to 6 bases and at J to 10 bases, leaving 14 bases not matched to a gene. CDR3 size: 14 residues. Germline V CDR1 and CDR2: MNHEY, SVGAGI. CDR3 amino acids: CASRFSTGEGRAFF. The CDR3 DNA reads TGTGCCAGCAGGTTCAGTACAGGGGAAGGGAGAGCTTTCTTT.

V usage is TRBV27 and J usage is TRBJ1-2; TRBD1 might be the D (5 bases). This CDR3 comprises 15 residues. Germline V gene lookup returns CDR1 MNHEY and CDR2 SMNVEV (reference sequence). V lost 2 bases, J lost 7 bases, and 17 bases lay in between. CDR3 amino acids: CASSLSYTGNSGYTF. The CDR3 DNA sequence: TGTGCCAGCAGTTTAAGCTATACAGGAAACAGTGGCTACACCTTC.

The chain couples TRBV6-5 to TRBJ2-3; D unresolved. There are 14 residues in the CDR3. Looked up from germline, CDR1 is MNHEY and CDR2 is SVGAGI. V was cut by 7 bases and J by 2 bases, with 13 bases left in between. CDR3 sequence (DNA): TGTGCCAGCACCAAAACTCAAACCACAGATACGCAGTATTTT. It codes for CASTKTQTTDTQYF.

A few counts support this clone. The chain is built from TRBV7-2 and TRBJ1-2; D uncertain. This CDR3 has 11 residues. Germline lookup yields CDR1 SGHTA and CDR2 FQGNSA. V lost 3 bases, J lost 8 bases, and 7 bases lay in between. The CDR3 reads CASSFGGGYTF. In nucleotides, the CDR3 is TGTGCCAGCAGCTTTGGTGGCGGCTACACCTTC. The full variable domain, its missing parts supplied by reference TRBV7-2 and TRBJ1-2, is GAGVSQSPSNKVTEKGKDVELRCDPISGHTALYWYRQSLGQGLEFLIYFQGNSAPDKSGLPSDRFSAERTGGSVSTLTIQRTQQEDSAVYLCASSFGGGYTFGSGTRLTVV.

The chain links TRBV6-5 to TRBJ2-5; a weak D match, TRBD2 (7 bases). CDR3 size: 15 residues. V was clipped by 0 bases and J by 5 bases, with 13 bases between them. Germline-derived CDR1 and CDR2 are MNHEY and SVGAGI. CDR3 sequence: CASSYSGGPWETQYF. The CDR3 DNA reads TGTGCCAGCAGTTACTCGGGGGGGCCTTGGGAGACCCAGTACTTC.

The gene calls are TRBV10-3 and TRBJ1-5; D is undetermined. The germline gives CDR1 ENHRY, CDR2 SYGVKD. Trimming left V 2 bases short and J 4 bases short, with 12 bases between. The CDR3 loop spans 15 amino acids. The CDR3 DNA reads as TGTGCCATCAGTGAGATGGCAGGTGGTAATCAGCCCCAGCATTTT. Its protein is CAISEMAGGNQPQHF.

This rearrangement joins TRBV10-3 to TRBJ1-2; TRBD1 might be the D (5 bases). The CDR3 length is 14 residues. V lost 4 bases, J lost 2 bases, and 11 bases lay in between. Germline V gene data show CDR1 as ENHRY and CDR2 as SYGVKD. CDR3 DNA sequence: TGTGCCATCAGTGTGGGGGGACTAAACTATGGCTACACCTTC. Translated, it gives CAISVGGLNYGYTF.